This T cell receptor beta chain was observed in a study of T cell responses to AZD1222 COVID-19 vaccine. The CDR3 is 11 residues long, counting both termini. Germline V lookup: CDR1 MNHEY, CDR2 SMNVEV (reference sequence). Profiling relied on immunoSEQ multiplex PCR, and the TCRdb table lists in-frame clones only, not all of them. The profile shows about 170,000 clones, over 75% of them singletons. With regard to this clone: The CDR3 does not end in the conserved phenylalanine or tryptophan, so this is likely a read error. The DNA is left out, because the CDR3 cannot be placed on it with certainty; the CDR3 is given as TCRdb lists it.

Material: peripheral blood, obtained on day 0 of AZD1222 vaccination. The receptor's source is an adult in good health. The chain employs TRBV27 and TRBJ1-2; TRBD1, the D gene given by the table, was not confirmed from the DNA. The CDR3 here is CASSLCYSRNC.